The 20 T cell receptor beta chains below come from one sample, sequenced in a study of blood T cell repertoires in COVID-19. TCRdb keeps only in-frame clones here, not all; method: immunoSEQ multiplex PCR. The table records a few hundred thousand clones, roughly 88% of them present only once. Sequencing was performed on PBMCs or T cells enriched from blood (not recorded which). These receptors were taken from a man aged 25 to 40 who had recovered from COVID-19.

The table lists this clone with a count of one. The genes are TRBV19 and TRBJ2-5; D unclear. V lost 4 bases, J lost 5 bases, and 11 bases lay in between. This CDR3 contains 13 residues. Germline V gene lookup returns CDR1 LNHDA and CDR2 SQIVND (reference sequence). In nucleotides, the CDR3 is TGTGCCAGTAGTACCCGACTCACGGAGACCCAGTACTTC. This gives the protein CASSTRLTETQYF.

The gene calls are TRBV5-4 and TRBJ2-7, with D possibly being TRBD1 (5 bases). Trimming stripped 5 bases from V and 2 bases from J, with 14 bases between. There are 14 residues in the CDR3. In germline, CDR1 is SGHNT, CDR2 YYREEE (reference sequence). CDR3 coding DNA: TGTGCCAGCAGTCCGGCAGGGCCCACCTACGAGCAGTACTTC. Translated, it gives CASSPAGPTYEQYF.

The chain is built from TRBV6-5 and TRBJ1-2; D may be TRBD1 (5 bases). The CDR3 is 15 amino acids. In germline, CDR1 is MNHEY, CDR2 SVGAGI. Trimming shortened V by 4 bases and J by 0 bases, and 12 bases separated the two germline ends. The CDR3 sequence is CASSSRTLSNYGYTF. The CDR3 region has the DNA TGTGCCAGCAGTTCTCGGACATTATCTAACTATGGCTACACCTTC.

J is TRBJ1-1 and V is TRBV19; D gene uncertain. CDR1 is LNHDA, CDR2 SQIVND, per germline (reference sequence). Trimming removed 4 bases from V and 1 base from J, with 7 bases in between. The length of the CDR3 is 13 residues. The DNA for the CDR3 is TGTGCCAGTAGTAGCGAAAGGAACACTGAAGCTTTCTTT. This codes for CASSSERNTEAFF.

V gene TRBV20-1 combines with J gene TRBJ2-3; possibly TRBD1 for D (6 bases). The CDR3 covers 16 residues. Germline CDR1 and CDR2: DFQATT and SNEGSKA (reference sequence). Trimming removed 3 bases at V and 0 bases at J, with 16 bases between. CDR3 in amino acids: CSASSRRDTSTDTQYF. CDR3 coding DNA: TGCAGTGCTAGTAGTAGAAGGGACACTAGCACAGATACGCAGTATTTT.

This clone was detected only once. The chain recombines TRBV13 with TRBJ1-1; the match to TRBD1 covers 9 bases. The germline V gene encodes CDR1 PRHDT and CDR2 FYEKMQ (reference sequence). There are 16 residues in the CDR3. V dropped 2 bases and J dropped 1; count of bases not matched to a gene: 5. As DNA, the CDR3 is TGTGCCAGCAGCTTAATGGTGACAGGGGGGAACACTGAAGCTTTCTTT. Residues: CASSLMVTGGNTEAFF.

The J gene is TRBJ2-5, the V gene TRBV3-1 (or the pseudogene TRBV3-2); D might be TRBD2 (5 bases). Germline CDR1 is LGHDT and CDR2 is YNNKEL (reference sequence). This CDR3 is built from 12 residues. Trimming cost V 8 bases and J 1 base, with 8 bases left between them. CDR3 coding DNA: TGTGCCAGCTCACTAGTCCAAGAGACCCAGTACTTC. Amino acid sequence: CASSLVQETQYF.

This chain uses TRBV19 with TRBJ2-1; 9 bases are a match to TRBD1. The CDR3 is 16 residues long. Germline trimming cut 3 bases from V and 7 bases from J; bases unmatched to any gene: 10. CDR1 and CDR2 (germline): LNHDA, SQIVND (reference sequence). The CDR3 DNA reads TGTGCCAGTAGTATTAATAGAGGGACAGGGTCAAATGAGCAGTTCTTC. It yields the protein CASSINRGTGSNEQFF.

The chain joins TRBV13 to TRBJ1-4; the D is unclear. The V end was cut by 4 bases, the J end by 0 bases, with 9 bases between. CDR1 and CDR2 (germline): PRHDT, FYEKMQ (reference sequence). The CDR3 contains 15 residues. CDR3 DNA: TGTGCCAGCAGCTCCATGGGAGCAACTAATGAAAAACTGTTTTTT. This encodes CASSSMGATNEKLFF.

This sequence joins TRBV5-1 and TRBJ2-7; TRBD1 agrees at 11 bases. The J segment lost 5 bases and the V segment lost 7 bases, leaving 8 bases of the junction unmatched. CDR3 size: 14 residues. CDR1 is SGHRS and CDR2 is YFSETQ in the germline V gene. The CDR3 DNA reads TGCGCCAGCTGGACAGGGGGCGCAAACGACGAGCAGTACTTC. This codes for CASWTGGANDEQYF. Filled out from reference TRBV5-1 and TRBJ2-7, the complete variable domain reads KAGVTQTPRYLIKTRGQQVTLSCSPISGHRSVSWYQQTPGQGLQFLFEYFSETQRNKGNFPGRFSGRQFSNSRSEMNVSTLELGDSALYLCASWTGGANDEQYFGPGTRLTVT.

J is TRBJ1-4 and V is TRBV25-1; TRBD1 matches at 7 bases. This CDR3 contains 14 residues. CDR1 and CDR2 from the germline V gene are MGHDK and SYGVNS. Trimming cost V 5 bases and J 7 bases; bases outside gene matches: 7. CDR3 in amino acids: CASSNRGGGEKLFF. CDR3 nucleotide sequence: TGTGCCAGCAGTAACAGGGGAGGAGGTGAAAAACTGTTTTTT.

The V and J genes are TRBV19 and TRBJ1-4; 8 bases fit TRBD1. Germline trimming cut 4 bases from V and 5 bases from J; bases unmatched to any gene: 6. CDR1 and CDR2 from the germline V gene are LNHDA and SQIVND (reference sequence). The CDR3 is made up of 15 amino acids. The CDR3 sequence: CASSTAGTGNEKLFF. The CDR3 DNA reads as TGTGCCAGTAGTACAGCCGGGACAGGCAATGAAAAACTGTTTTTT.

This rearrangement joins TRBV7-8 to TRBJ1-4; the match to TRBD1 covers 9 bases. Germline V CDR1 and CDR2: SGHVS, FQNEAQ. The V gene end was trimmed by 5 bases and the J gene end by 5 bases; junction bases not matched to a gene: 6. The CDR3 spans 15 residues. The CDR3: CASSVQQGANEKLFF. In DNA form, the CDR3 reads TGTGCCAGCAGCGTTCAACAGGGGGCCAATGAAAAACTGTTTTTT.

The CDR3 bases are TGTGCCAGCAGTGAAGCGGGACAGGCTTATGGCTACACCTTC. Protein: CASSEAGQAYGYTF. The chain joins TRBV25-1 to TRBJ1-2; TRBD1 aligns across 8 bases. The CDR3 extends over 14 amino acids. Germline CDR1 MGHDK, CDR2 SYGVNS. J was trimmed by 5 bases and V by 2 bases; bases with no gene match: 4.

As regards this clone: Other DNA sequences of this sample code for an identical CDR3. The rearrangement links TRBV27 to TRBJ1-2; 7 nucleotides line up with TRBD1. V gave up 9 bases and J gave up 8 bases; unmatched junction bases: 12. This CDR3 has 13 residues. Germline V gene lookup returns CDR1 MNHEY and CDR2 SMNVEV (reference sequence). CDR3 DNA sequence: TGTGCCAGTTCCTTTGGGCAGGGGGGCGGCTACACCTTC. Protein product: CASSFGQGGGYTF.

CDR3 sequence (DNA): TGCAGCGTCCGACAGGGGTCGGGCGCTGAAGCTTTCTTT. Its protein product is CSVRQGSGAEAFF. V gene TRBV29-1 combines with J gene TRBJ1-1; 8 positions match TRBD1. The V and J ends lost 6 bases and 6 bases, in that order; junction bases with no gene match: 9. The CDR3 has 13 residues. The germline V gene encodes CDR1 SQVTM and CDR2 ANQGSEA.

The chain employs TRBV2 and TRBJ1-5; D not resolved. CDR1 is SNHLY, CDR2 FYNNEI, per germline. CDR3 length: 15 residues. V lost 1 base, J lost 6 bases, and 13 bases lay in between. CDR3 bases: TGTGCCAGCAGTGAAGTTACGGGGTTTGGTCAGCCCCAGCATTTT. Protein product: CASSEVTGFGQPQHF.

The V call is TRBV19, the J call TRBJ2-5, with D possibly matching TRBD1 (6 bases). The germline CDR1 and CDR2 sequences are LNHDA and SQIVND (reference sequence). Trimming took 5 bases from V and 1 from J, leaving 14 bases between them. CDR3 length equals 15 residues. This CDR3 is CASSSTGILQETQYF. The CDR3, as DNA: TGTGCCAGTAGTTCCACAGGGATCCTCCAAGAGACCCAGTACTTC.

The chain couples TRBV9 to TRBJ1-3, with 9 bases matching TRBD1. J gave up 0 bases and V 0 bases, and 4 bases lay outside the gene matches. The CDR3 totals 17 residues. Germline loops: CDR1 SGDLS, CDR2 YYNGEE. CDR3 coding DNA: TGTGCCAGCAGCGTAGAGGGACAGGGCCTCTCTGGAAACACCATATATTTT. This codes for CASSVEGQGLSGNTIYF.

This chain joins TRBV12-3 or TRBV12-4 and TRBJ1-2; D gene unclear. The V gene lost 2 bases and the J gene lost 7 bases, with 5 bases spanning the gap. This CDR3 is 11 amino acids long. CDR3 residues: CASSLSGGYTF. CDR3 coding DNA: TGTGCCAGCAGTTTAAGCGGTGGCTACACCTTC.